These 2 T cell receptor beta chains were all obtained from the same sample, sequenced in a study of blood T cell repertoires in COVID-19. Sequenced by immunoSEQ multiplex PCR; TCRdb stores in-frame clones only, minus some. The sample includes roughly 360,000 clones, 88% seen only once; the top ten take approximately 1%. The source material was PBMCs or T cells enriched from blood (not recorded which). Every receptor here comes from a woman aged 25 to 39 with acute COVID-19.

This chain joins TRBV2 and TRBJ1-5; TRBD1 matches 9 bases. The CDR3 has 17 residues. The trim removed 2 bases at V and 2 bases at J, leaving 7 bases unmatched. In germline, CDR1 is SNHLY, CDR2 FYNNEI. Written as DNA, the CDR3 is TGTGCCAGCAGTGAACTGGGACAGGGCTTTGGCAATCAGCCCCAGCATTTT. It is translated as CASSELGQGFGNQPQHF.

J is TRBJ2-4 and V is TRBV6-6; unclear D gene. The CDR3 runs 13 residues. CDR1 MNHNY and CDR2 SVGAGI come from the germline V gene (reference sequence). Trimming stripped 7 bases from V and 1 base from J, with 8 bases between. The CDR3 DNA follows: TGTGCCAGCACCCCCTCGGCCAAAAACATTCAGTACTTC. As protein: CASTPSAKNIQYF.